This T cell receptor beta chain was retrieved from a study of T cell responses to AZD1222 COVID-19 vaccine. The CDR3 has 15 amino acids. TCRdb's table, derived via immunoSEQ multiplex PCR, lists solely in-frame clones and lacks some. The sample lists approximately 150,000 clones, about 93% occurring once. The gene calls are TRBV21-1 and TRBJ1-5. TRBV21-1 is tagged as a pseudogene. The clonotype originates from an adult in good health. The sequenced sample was peripheral blood, obtained on day 0 of AZD1222 vaccination. CDR3 sequence (DNA): TGTGCCAGCAGTGGGACCGGTCATAGCAATCAGCCCCAGCATTTT. This encodes CASSGTGHSNQPQHF.